Below, one T cell receptor (beta chain) is given with its context. The study ran its PCR with 60 Vbeta and 13 Jbeta primers. TCRdb keeps only in-frame clones here, not all; method: immunoSEQ multiplex PCR. The table lists around 180,000 clones, 80% of them singletons. The record originates from a study of cytomegalovirus exposure and HLA in healthy donors. This CDR3 is built from 19 residues. The V end was cut by 2 bases, the J end by 4 bases, with 24 bases between. CDR1 is SNHLY and CDR2 is FYNNEI in the germline V gene. The specimen was PBMCs. The sequence came from a man younger than 40 in good health and CMV-seropositive. This chain links TRBV2 with TRBJ2-1; tentatively, D is TRBD2 (5 bases). CDR3: CASSELGLPPSEGYNEQFF. CDR3 DNA: TGTGCCAGCAGTGAATTGGGATTACCTCCGTCCGAGGGATACAATGAGCAGTTCTTC.